Below, one TCR beta chain is given with its context. Its antigen target is currently unknown. No much larger clone is present one base from it, and per-base qualities are unavailable. This record comes from a study of blood T cell repertoires in COVID-19 (dated by TCRdb to the early 2020s). As for the study more broadly: Collaborator samples came from the United States, Italy and Spain and covered acute and convalescent phases of COVID-19. The material from the prospective study consisted of cDNA or gDNA derived from T cells, B-cell-depleted T cells, or PBMCs. The dataset comprised deeply sampled blood TCRbeta repertoires from subjects exposed to, actively infected with, or recovered from COVID-19. A freely available public database, intended as a resource for researchers studying the immune response to SARS-CoV-2, is where the repertoires were released. Samples came from the ongoing ImmuneRACE study (first 160 participants) plus 1,254 subjects from 6 global collaborators. Nearly every sample came with metadata listing a de-identified subject ID, COVID-19 status, age in years and sex. Where HLA class I and class II types were available, the types were taken from metadata supplied by the sample provider, not from assay-based typing. Beyond this particular receptor, the publication reports: How much clinical and demographic metadata was included differed by source and by participant, and the metadata was provided uncurated.

In Seattle, one collaborating source enrolled patients while the infection was active and tracked those patients longitudinally over the course of disease. The collaborating institutions used their own protocols to collect whole blood in K2EDTA tubes. For TCRbeta analysis, collaborator samples were shipped as frozen whole blood, as isolated PBMCs, or as DNA extracted from either sample type. TCRbeta CDR3 regions were amplified from genomic DNA by means of the immunoSEQ Assay, a bias-controlled multiplex PCR. Regarding the original processing steps: The number of nucleated cells in each sample was estimated from the amplification of reference gene primers within the assay. To quantify the absolute abundance of each unique TCRbeta CDR3 rearrangement, sequence reads were collapsed and filtered. Productive Simpson clonality was computed per sample as the square root of Simpson's diversity index over productive rearrangements. Not all clones reach the TCRdb copy of this immuneACCESS table, which keeps in-frame sequences only. Checked studies attribute under half of the gap to unresolved V genes and leave the rest unexplained. The V and J calls and the clone size are those of that table, but D and trimming were determined from the DNA. This sample gives 250,000 to 300,000 clones in total; around nine tenths of them show up just once. The leading ten clones occupy roughly 5% of the sample.

V sheds 4 bases and J sheds 5 bases, leaving 15 bases between their ends. From a lookup of the germline V gene, CDR1 and CDR2 are SGDLS and YYNGEE. The CDR3 numbers 15 residues from cysteine through phenylalanine. Solely the CDR3 DNA is kept, with 45 bases framed from the first base. The rearrangement joined TRBV9 to TRBJ1-4; 5 matching bases give a weak D call of TRBD1. The TCR originated in an older woman with COVID-19, enrolled during active disease. The sample consisted of peripheral blood. The DNA sequence reads TGTGCCAGCAGCTTGGGCCTAGGGGCAAATGAAAAACTGTTTTTT. Its product reads: CASSLGLGANEKLFF.